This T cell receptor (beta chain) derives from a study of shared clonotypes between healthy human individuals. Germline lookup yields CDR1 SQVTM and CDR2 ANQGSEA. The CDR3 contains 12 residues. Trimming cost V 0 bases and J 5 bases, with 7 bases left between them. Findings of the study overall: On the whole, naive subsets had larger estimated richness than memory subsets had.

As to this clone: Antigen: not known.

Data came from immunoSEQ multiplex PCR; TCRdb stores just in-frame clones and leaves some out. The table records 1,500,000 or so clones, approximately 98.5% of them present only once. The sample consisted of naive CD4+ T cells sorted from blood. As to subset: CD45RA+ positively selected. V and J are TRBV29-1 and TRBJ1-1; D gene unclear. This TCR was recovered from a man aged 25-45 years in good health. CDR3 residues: CSVEDGWTEAFF. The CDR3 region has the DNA TGCAGCGTTGAAGACGGGTGGACTGAAGCTTTCTTT.